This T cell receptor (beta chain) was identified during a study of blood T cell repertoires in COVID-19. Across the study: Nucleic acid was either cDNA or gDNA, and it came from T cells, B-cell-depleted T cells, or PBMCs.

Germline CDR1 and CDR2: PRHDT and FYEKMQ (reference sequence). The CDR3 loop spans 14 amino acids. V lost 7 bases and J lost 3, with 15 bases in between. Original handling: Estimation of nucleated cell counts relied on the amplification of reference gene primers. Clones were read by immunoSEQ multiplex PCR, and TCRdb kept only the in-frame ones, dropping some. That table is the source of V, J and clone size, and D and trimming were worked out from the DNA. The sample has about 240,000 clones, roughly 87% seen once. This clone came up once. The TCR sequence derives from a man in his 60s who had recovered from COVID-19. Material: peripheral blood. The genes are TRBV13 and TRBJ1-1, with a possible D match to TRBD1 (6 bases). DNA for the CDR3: TGTGCCAGCACCTTGGGGGGGGCCGACACTGAAGCTTTCTTT. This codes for CASTLGGADTEAFF.